The clone carrying this TCR beta chain was seen a handful of times. These data originate in a study of T cells after yellow fever vaccination. Each CDR3 protein is one row after TCRdb ran MiXCR on the 5' RACE reads. The sample has roughly 350,000 distinct CDR3 sequences; roughly 4.3% are singletons. This sequence was found in a man younger than 35 who received the YFV17D yellow fever vaccine. The sequencing here drew on PBMCs, taken 5 days after the yellow fever booster vaccination.

CDR3: CASSLDSSITDTQYF. CDR3 in DNA: TGTGCCAGCAGCTTAGACTCTAGCATAACAGATACGCAGTATTTT. The V and J genes are TRBV11-3 and TRBJ2-3; D is perhaps TRBD2 (5 bases). CDR1 and CDR2 (germline): SGHNT, YENEEA. This CDR3 comprises 15 residues. V was cut by 0 bases and J by 3 bases, with 10 bases left in between.